The T cell receptor beta chain described here comes from a study of blood T cell repertoires in COVID-19. Study-wide background: Sample material is recorded as cDNA or gDNA derived from T cells, B-cell-depleted T cells, or PBMCs.

There are 15 residues in the CDR3. Germline V lookup: CDR1 SGHRS, CDR2 YFSETQ. The trim removed 3 bases at V and 5 bases at J, leaving 5 bases unmatched. Study processing details: By means of reference gene primer amplification, nucleated cell counts were estimated. Profiling relied on immunoSEQ multiplex PCR, and the TCRdb table lists in-frame clones only, not all of them. V and J calls and clone size are copied from that table; D and trimming were computed from the DNA. The sample carries 200,000 or so clones, roughly nine tenths recorded once. The receptor's source is a woman aged 40 to 50 with acute COVID-19. Sequencing used PBMCs or T cells enriched from blood (not recorded which). This chain links TRBV5-1 with TRBJ2-1, with 10 bases aligning to TRBD2. The CDR3 sequence is CASSSWTSGDNEQFF. The CDR3 coding sequence is TGCGCCAGCAGCTCTTGGACTAGCGGAGACAATGAGCAGTTCTTC.